This is a list of T cell receptor beta chains from one sample in a study of PD-L1 blockade in urothelial cancer. The data were produced by immunoSEQ multiplex PCR, yet TCRdb's version contains in-frame clones alone and is incomplete. This table holds about 100,000 clones, roughly nine tenths found once. Sequences were derived from PBMCs, sampled around atezolizumab (anti-PD-L1) treatment. The origin of the receptors is a woman older than 75 with urothelial cancer. The CDR3 runs from the conserved cysteine through the conserved F or W. A D gene is named only where the DNA matches it firmly.

v_gene: TRBV6-1; j_gene: TRBJ1-5; d_gene: .; CDR3nt: TGTGCCAGCAGTTGGGAGAACAATCAGCCCCAGCATTTT; CDR3aa: CASSWENNQPQHF
v_gene: TRBV5-4; j_gene: TRBJ1-3; d_gene: TRBD1; CDR3nt: TGTGCCAGCAGCATGACAGGGGGTCCTGGAAACACCATATATTTT; CDR3aa: CASSMTGGPGNTIYF
v_gene: TRBV11-3; j_gene: TRBJ1-1; d_gene: .; CDR3nt: TGTGCCAGCAGCTTATCGGTGAACACTGAAGCTTTCTTT; CDR3aa: CASSLSVNTEAFF
v_gene: TRBV9; j_gene: TRBJ1-4; d_gene: TRBD1; CDR3nt: TGTGCCAGCAGCGTAGATGACAGGGGGCTAACTAATGAAAAACTGTTTTTT; CDR3aa: CASSVDDRGLTNEKLFF
v_gene: TRBV28; j_gene: TRBJ1-5; d_gene: .; CDR3nt: TGTGCCAGCAGTTTATTGGGGGGGCGGCAGCCCCAGCATTTT; CDR3aa: CASSLLGGRQPQHF
v_gene: TRBV30; j_gene: TRBJ2-5; d_gene: .; CDR3nt: TGTGCCTGGAGGACACAGGGAAAACAAGAGACCCAGTACTTC; CDR3aa: CAWRTQGKQETQYF
v_gene: TRBV27; j_gene: TRBJ1-4; d_gene: .; CDR3nt: TGTGCCAGCAGTGCACCCGCACAGCAGGGTGGTGAAAAACTGTTTTTT; CDR3aa: CASSAPAQQGGEKLFF
v_gene: TRBV28; j_gene: TRBJ2-7; d_gene: TRBD1; CDR3nt: TGTGCCAGCAGTAGGGGGCGGTGGTCCTACGAGCAGTACTTC; CDR3aa: CASSRGRWSYEQYF
v_gene: TRBV28; j_gene: TRBJ1-2; d_gene: TRBD1; CDR3nt: TGTGCCAGCAGATTAGGAGGGGGCACCAGTTTTAACTATGGCTACACCTTC; CDR3aa: CASRLGGGTSFNYGYTF
v_gene: TRBV2; j_gene: TRBJ2-7; d_gene: .; CDR3nt: TGTGCCAGCGGGGACAACTACGAGCAGTACTTC; CDR3aa: CASGDNYEQYF
v_gene: TRBV7-3; j_gene: TRBJ2-1; d_gene: .; CDR3nt: TGTGCCAGCAGCGAACGTGGTCGGGAGAGGGGGGGACAGTTCTTC; CDR3aa: CASSERGRERGGQFF
v_gene: TRBV6-1; j_gene: TRBJ2-7; d_gene: TRBD1; CDR3nt: TGTGCCAGCAGTGCAGGGACAGGGGGCTACGAGCAGTACTTC; CDR3aa: CASSAGTGGYEQYF
v_gene: TRBV25-1; j_gene: TRBJ1-1; d_gene: .; CDR3nt: TGTGCCAGCAGTGACGTGAGGGCGGGGAACACTGAAGCTTTCTTT; CDR3aa: CASSDVRAGNTEAFF
v_gene: TRBV27; j_gene: TRBJ2-1; d_gene: TRBD2; CDR3nt: TGTGCCAGCAGTTTCCTCCGGACTAGCGGGAGGGGCGACTACAATGAGCAGTTCTTC; CDR3aa: CASSFLRTSGRGDYNEQFF
v_gene: TRBV18; j_gene: TRBJ2-7; d_gene: TRBD1; CDR3nt: TGTGCCAGCTCACCCGGACAGGGGCGGAACGAGCAGTACTTC; CDR3aa: CASSPGQGRNEQYF
v_gene: TRBV28; j_gene: TRBJ2-2; d_gene: TRBD1; CDR3nt: TGTGCCAGCAGTGGGACAGGTGACACCGGGGAGCTGTTTTTT; CDR3aa: CASSGTGDTGELFF
v_gene: TRBV5-6; j_gene: TRBJ2-7; d_gene: .; CDR3nt: TGTGCCAGCAGTTACAGATCACTCTCCTACGAGCAGTACTTC; CDR3aa: CASSYRSLSYEQYF
v_gene: TRBV18; j_gene: TRBJ2-7; d_gene: TRBD2; CDR3nt: TGTGCCAGCTCACCACTTAGCGGGAAATCCTACGAGCAGTACTTC; CDR3aa: CASSPLSGKSYEQYF